The sequence of this TCR beta chain was determined in a study of shared clonotypes between healthy human individuals. V was pared by 2 bases and J by 2 bases, with 6 bases between. This CDR3 has 13 residues. The germline gives CDR1 SGHTA, CDR2 FQGNSA. Turning to this clone: As yet, its antigen is unknown.

Points from the study as a whole: The genetic and exposure-history diversity represented was limited by few donors.

Replicate PCRs run on sorted subsets employed 200 ng DNA, around 31,000 T cell genomes. Sequencing used immunoSEQ multiplex PCR; TCRdb keeps in-frame clones, though not all of them. The data show approximately 1,000,000 clones, around three quarters seen once. This sequence originates from a man aged 18 to 29 in good health. Some clones in this sample may be carry-over from other donors' samples. This chain joins TRBV7-2 and TRBJ1-1; no definite D call. Sequenced: memory CD4+ T cells from PBMCs. Subset indicated: CD45RA-negative fraction. The CDR3 coding sequence is TGTGCCAGCAGCTTACTTAGTAACACTGAAGCTTTCTTT. Translated, it gives CASSLLSNTEAFF.